This T cell receptor (beta chain) was obtained from a study of CD8 T cells in Susac syndrome (dated by TCRdb to between 2019 and 2020). Study-level background: Among the Susac syndrome patients who were sequenced, clinically active disease was present in more than five and clinical remission was observed in fewer than 10. Repertoire sequencing was used to test whether CD8+ T cell activation and differentiation in Susac syndrome was antigen driven. Susac syndrome patients were therapy-naive, on corticosteroids (some also receiving IVIg), or on IVIg alone at blood withdrawal.

Overall study outcomes, separate from this receptor: The CD4+ T cell repertoire of patients with Susac syndrome showed no detectable clonal expansion. The number of individuals in the TCR sequencing and HLA analysis was recognized as being relatively small.

High-throughput TCR beta sequencing profiled peripheral blood CD8+ and CD4+ T cells from healthy donors, Susac syndrome patients and multiple sclerosis patients. The Susac syndrome patients fulfilled recently defined diagnostic criteria for definite or probable disease. Bulk CD8+ and CD4+ T cells were purified by magnetic negative isolation, whereas CD8+ TEMRA cells were enriched by FACS. Blood was collected in EDTA tubes and processed within 24 hours, with PBMCs isolated through density gradient centrifugation. PBMCs destined for TCR sequencing were cryopreserved in liquid nitrogen and later thawed in a 37 °C water bath. Purity of sorted or isolated CD4+, CD8+ and CD8+ TEMRA cells was at least 90%. Regarding this clonotype: This clone's antigen is unknown. The record has no base qualities; no much larger clone is one base away.

RNA was extracted using the RNeasy kit, and about 0.45 to 1 ug of the RNA was reverse transcribed with random hexamers. TCR beta CDR3 regions were amplified with the immunoSEQ multiplex PCR assay covering 54 Vbeta and 13 Jbeta segments. Bias from PCR amplification was corrected by using a synthetic template baseline for primer optimization and for computational correction. Turning to the authors' computational methods: Reads were annotated to V, D and J genes according to IMGT and were analyzed with immunoSEQ Analyzer, with only productive sequences retained. To calculate clonality, Shannon entropy was normalized by log2 of the number of productive unique sequences and then subtracted from one. For each patient and control, public and private clones were evaluated within the 100 most prevalent clones. Susac-specific clones were defined as absent from healthy and MS cohorts, 850 to 1,300 published viral clones and other ImmuneACCESS disease sequences. In-frame beta chains were kept once TCRdb had trimmed the public reads at Q25 with fastp and called clones with MiXCR. All rows with the same CDR3 protein become a single entry with the most common DNA and genes. What appears here as the V and J calls and clone size reflects TCRdb's work, not the paper's. This sample comprises roughly 200,000 distinct CDR3 sequences, 85% to 95% of them detected only once. In total, the top ten clones hold 0.099% of the sample.

Via the germline V gene, CDR1 is MGHRA and CDR2 YSYEKL. Measured from the cysteine to the phenylalanine, the CDR3 is 18 residues long. Only the CDR3 DNA stays, 54 bases, in frame from base 1. Deletion took 2 bases off V and 2 bases off J, with a span of 19 bases between the germline ends. Sequencing was carried out using CD4+ T cells from PBMCs. The chain employs TRBV4-1 and TRBJ2-1, with no confidently assigned D gene. The source is a human donor with Susac syndrome. Read as DNA, the sequence is TGCGCCAGCAGCCAAAGGGCTGGGGTAGGGTCCACCTACAATGAGCAGTTCTTC. Its product reads: CASSQRAGVGSTYNEQFF.